This T cell receptor (beta chain) was identified in a study of blood T cell repertoires in COVID-19. About the research overall: Collection of acute and convalescent COVID-19 samples took place in the United States, Italy and Spain. From T cells, B-cell-depleted T cells, or PBMCs came the material, which was cDNA or gDNA.

How the authors handled the data: By means of reference gene primer amplification, nucleated cell counts were estimated. TCRdb's table, derived via immunoSEQ multiplex PCR, lists solely in-frame clones and lacks some. Clone size and V and J calls were adopted from that table, with D and trimming inferred from the DNA. The sample lists 220,000 or so clones, 85% to 90% occurring once. The clonotype originates from a woman aged 45-65 years with COVID-19, enrolled during active disease. The sequencing input was peripheral blood.

Here the CDR3 reads CASSAPGFSTDTQYF. CDR3 coding DNA: TGTGCCAGCAGCGCACCAGGGTTTAGCACAGATACGCAGTATTTT. The rearrangement links TRBV5-4 to TRBJ2-3; possible D gene TRBD1, 5 bases. Trimming took off 4 bases at V and 0 bases at J, with 12 bases between the two ends. CDR1 and CDR2 from the germline V gene are SGHNT and YYREEE (reference sequence). This CDR3 spans 15 amino acids.